One and the same sample provided the 15 T cell receptor beta chains below, sequenced in a study of EBV T-cell therapy then PD-1 blockade in nasopharyngeal carcinoma. No antigen is known for these receptors. Specified time point: 266 days after commencement of treatment, after nivolumab therapy. Documented treatment: AdE1-LMPpoly-expanded autologous EBV-specific T-cell therapy followed by anti-PD-1 nivolumab. Clones were sequenced by immunoSEQ multiplex PCR, and TCRdb holds only the in-frame ones, with some missing. The table includes over 20,000 clones, about 86% detected once. This specimen was CD8+ T cells from blood, taken around day 300 from a patient whose treatment included autologous EBV-specific T cells and nivolumab. The source of these receptors is a middle-aged man with nasopharyngeal carcinoma.

This chain uses TRBV19 with TRBJ2-5, with 7 bases aligning to TRBD1. V lost 6 bases and J lost 2; bases outside the gene matches: 0. Germline V gene sequence: CDR1 LNHDA, CDR2 SQIVND (reference sequence). The CDR3 length is 12 residues. The chain's CDR3 is CASRGQQETQYF. The CDR3 DNA reads as TGTGCCAGTAGGGGACAGCAAGAGACCCAGTACTTC. The variable domain in full, with the rest retrieved from reference TRBV19 and TRBJ2-5, is DGGITQSPKYLFRKEGQNVTLSCEQNLNHDAMYWYRQDPGQGLRLIYYSQIVNDFQKGDIAEGYSVSREKKESFPLTVTSAQKNPTAFYLCASRGQQETQYFGPGTRLLVL.

The chain recombines TRBV5-4 with TRBJ2-5; 12 nucleotides match TRBD1. Germline V gene sequence: CDR1 SGHNT, CDR2 YYREEE (reference sequence). V was clipped by 4 bases and J by 5 bases; unmatched bases: 12. This CDR3 region has 17 residues. CDR3 in DNA: TGTGCCAGCAGCCAGGGGACAGGGGGCTTGGGGACGGAGACCCAGTACTTC. Translation: CASSQGTGGLGTETQYF.

The V call is TRBV6-2 or TRBV6-3, the J call TRBJ2-7; TRBD1 aligns across 12 bases. This CDR3 contains 14 residues. Germline V lookup: CDR1 MNHEY, CDR2 SVGEGT. V was pared by 6 bases and J by 5 bases, with 5 bases of the junction left unmatched. This chain's CDR3 is CASSAGTGGHEQYF. Written as DNA, the CDR3 is TGTGCCAGCAGCGCCGGGACAGGGGGCCACGAGCAGTACTTC.

The chain couples TRBV2 to TRBJ1-4; D ambiguous. Germline CDR1 and CDR2: SNHLY and FYNNEI. There are 14 residues in the CDR3. V gave up 1 base and J gave up 1 base, with 4 bases separating them. DNA of the CDR3: TGTGCCAGCAGTGAAGATCTAACTAATGAAAAACTGTTTTTT. It translates to CASSEDLTNEKLFF.

V and J are TRBV12-3 or TRBV12-4 and TRBJ2-3; unclear D gene. The CDR3 totals 12 residues. Trimming shortened V by 1 base and J by 1 base, and 0 bases separated the two germline ends. The CDR3 region has the DNA TGTGCCAGCAGTTTAGGCACAGATACGCAGTATTTT. This translates into CASSLGTDTQYF.

The rearrangement joins TRBV24-1 to TRBJ2-2, with TRBD1 identical over 10 bases. CDR1 is KGHDR, CDR2 SFDVKD, per germline. V shed 5 bases, J shed 1 base, and the junction held 12 bases outside the gene matches. There are 19 residues in the CDR3. For the CDR3, the DNA is TGTGCCACCAGTGGGGAGGACAGGGGGTTCGAGGGGAACACCGGGGAGCTGTTTTTT. This translates into CATSGEDRGFEGNTGELFF.

CDR3 residues: CASSEATGMGEKLFF. DNA for the CDR3: TGTGCCAGCAGTGAAGCGACAGGGATGGGGGAAAAACTGTTTTTT. This sequence joins TRBV6-1 and TRBJ1-4; 7 nucleotides align to TRBD1. The CDR3 has 15 residues. Germline V gives CDR1 MNHNS, CDR2 SASEGT. The J segment lost 8 bases and the V segment lost 0 bases, leaving 6 bases of the junction unmatched.

Remarks on this clone: Other DNA sequences within the sample encode an identical CDR3. The chain couples TRBV4-3 to TRBJ2-1; 8 bases line up with TRBD2. The CDR3 runs 16 residues. The junction had 5 bases not matched to a gene; V was cut back by 0 bases and J by 4 bases. Per the germline V gene, CDR1 is LGHNA and CDR2 is YSLEER. The CDR3 reads CASSQDAGGSYNEQFF. The DNA of the CDR3 is TGCGCCAGCAGCCAAGATGCGGGGGGCTCGTACAATGAGCAGTTCTTC.

V and J are TRBV6-4 and TRBJ2-2; TRBD2 agrees at 8 bases. The CDR3 contains 15 residues. The germline V gene encodes CDR1 MRHNA and CDR2 SNTAGT. V trimming: 6 bases; J trimming: 6 bases; junction bases outside the gene matches: 9. The CDR3 is CASRQGAGASGELFF. The CDR3 bases are TGTGCCAGCAGACAGGGAGCGGGGGCGTCCGGGGAGCTGTTTTTT.

The chain links TRBV9 to TRBJ1-4, with 12 bases fitting TRBD1. Trimming at V came to 3 bases and at J to 7 bases, leaving 7 bases not matched to a gene. The germline CDR1 and CDR2 sequences are SGDLS and YYNGEE. The CDR3 covers 16 residues. DNA of the CDR3: TGTGCCAGCAGCGCCAGGGACAGGGGGCGACTTGAAAAACTGTTTTTT. Amino acid sequence: CASSARDRGRLEKLFF.

The V gene is TRBV19, the J gene TRBJ2-6; TRBD1 is a possible D gene (6 bases). Trimming shortened V by 1 base and J by 0 bases, and 16 bases separated the two germline ends. The CDR3 runs to 19 residues. The V gene's germline CDR1 is LNHDA and CDR2 SQIVND (reference sequence). In DNA form, the CDR3 reads TGTGCCAGTAGTATAGTGCCCAGGGACACCAGCTCTGGGGCCAACGTCCTGACTTTC. Its protein is CASSIVPRDTSSGANVLTF.

The chain joins TRBV9 to TRBJ2-7; D may be TRBD1 (6 bases). This CDR3 is 14 amino acids long. Trimming pared 4 bases from V and 1 base from J, leaving 12 bases between. CDR1 is SGDLS and CDR2 is YYNGEE in the germline V gene. The CDR3 region is CASSPRTGSYEQYF. The CDR3 DNA sequence: TGTGCCAGCAGCCCCCGAACAGGGTCCTACGAGCAGTACTTC. The whole variable domain, remainder taken from reference TRBV9 and TRBJ2-7, is DSGVTQTPKHLITATGQRVTLRCSPRSGDLSVYWYQQSLDQGLQFLIQYYNGEERAKGNILERFSAQQFPDLHSELNLSSLELGDSALYFCASSPRTGSYEQYFGPGTRLTVT.

The genes are TRBV19 and TRBJ1-1; D uncertain. This CDR3 region has 13 residues. The germline V and J ends were trimmed by 3 bases and 2 bases, with 7 bases remaining between them. Germline V gene lookup returns CDR1 LNHDA and CDR2 SQIVND (reference sequence). The CDR3 here is CASSITLNTEAFF. Here the CDR3 DNA reads TGTGCCAGTAGTATTACCCTAAACACTGAAGCTTTCTTT.

This chain joins TRBV28 and TRBJ2-5, with D tentatively TRBD1 (6 bases). The CDR3 covers 18 residues. Germline CDR1 reads MDHEN; CDR2 reads SYDVKM. V gave up 2 bases and J gave up 2 bases, with 21 bases separating them. CDR3 in amino acids: CASSLPLLTYTGQETQYF. DNA of the CDR3: TGTGCCAGCAGTTTACCGCTCTTGACGTATACAGGGCAAGAGACCCAGTACTTC.

This clone is medium-sized in the sample. The J gene is TRBJ2-7, the V gene TRBV24-1; possible D gene TRBD2, 6 bases. The germline CDR1 and CDR2 sequences are KGHDR and SFDVKD. The CDR3 loop spans 15 amino acids. With 0 bases removed from V and 6 bases from J, the gap between germline ends came to 14 bases. CDR3 sequence (DNA): TGTGCCACCAGTGATTTGTCGGGGGACGGGACCGAGCAGTACTTC. Its protein product is CATSDLSGDGTEQYF.